The 12 T cell receptor beta chains below were found in one sample sequenced in a study of T cell responses to AZD1222 COVID-19 vaccine (dated by TCRdb to the early 2020s). What the time point label conveys for this sample: about 28 days (+/-7) after the second vaccine dose. Library preparation employed the immunoSEQ multiplex PCR assay. The table comes from immuneACCESS by way of TCRdb, which keeps in-frame sequences with V and J called. Part of the clones is missing from these tables; in studies checked, under half for an unresolved V gene and the rest for unknown reasons. For this sample the table gives 40,000 to 55,000 clones, of which roughly 89% were detected only once. The top ten hold roughly 1.1% of the sample. This specimen was peripheral blood, taken 28 days after the second AZD1222 dose. These receptors came from an adult who received the AZD1222 COVID-19 vaccine.

The chain couples TRBV25-1 to TRBJ2-7, with 10 bases matching TRBD1. This CDR3 comprises 14 residues. The V and J ends lost 8 bases and 5 bases, in that order; junction bases with no gene match: 9. Germline CDR1 is MGHDK and CDR2 is SYGVNS. In nucleotides, the CDR3 is TGTGCCAGCTCGCCGGACAGGGGGACGGACGAGCAGTACTTC. Protein sequence: CASSPDRGTDEQYF.

The chain joins TRBV19 to TRBJ1-1; 10 nucleotides agree with TRBD1. V lost 5 bases and J lost 7; bases outside the gene matches: 4. The CDR3 sequence is 13 residues long. Germline V lookup: CDR1 LNHDA, CDR2 SQIVND (reference sequence). In DNA, the CDR3 is TGTGCCAGTAGTGGGGGACAGGGGATTGAAGCTTTCTTT. Translation gives CASSGGQGIEAFF. The full variable domain, in which reference TRBV19 and TRBJ1-1 provide the parts outside the CDR3, is DGGITQSPKYLFRKEGQNVTLSCEQNLNHDAMYWYRQDPGQGLRLIYYSQIVNDFQKGDIAEGYSVSREKKESFPLTVTSAQKNPTAFYLCASSGGQGIEAFFGQGTRLTVV.

This sequence joins TRBV12-5 and TRBJ2-1, with TRBD1 matching over 8 bases. With 7 bases clipped from V and 6 bases from J, the junction kept 5 bases outside the gene matches. Germline lookup yields CDR1 LGHNT and CDR2 FRNRAP. The CDR3 consists of 13 residues. CDR3 in amino acids: CASAQDRANEQFF. The CDR3 bases are TGTGCTAGTGCCCAGGACAGGGCCAATGAGCAGTTCTTC.

J is TRBJ2-6 and V is TRBV7-3; D not resolved. The CDR3 is 14 amino acids. Germline V gene sequence: CDR1 SGHTA, CDR2 FQGTGA. V lost 4 bases, J lost 0 bases, and 4 bases lay in between. The CDR3 DNA reads as TGTGCCAGCAGCTCCTACTCTGGGGCCAACGTCCTGACTTTC. Translating it yields CASSSYSGANVLTF.

The rearrangement uses TRBV5-4 and TRBJ2-2, with 13 bases fitting TRBD2. The length of the CDR3 is 16 residues. The germline V gene encodes CDR1 SGHNT and CDR2 YYREEE (reference sequence). V trimming: 4 bases; J trimming: 6 bases; junction bases outside the gene matches: 6. In nucleotides, the CDR3 is TGTGCCAGCAGCCCAACTAGCGGGAGGGCCTCCGGGGAGCTGTTTTTT. Its translation: CASSPTSGRASGELFF. Full variable domain (remainder filled in from reference TRBV5-4 and TRBJ2-2): ETGVTQSPTHLIKTRGQQVTLRCSSQSGHNTVSWYQQALGQGPQFIFQYYREEENGRGNFPPRFSGLQFPNYSSELNVNALELDDSALYLCASSPTSGRASGELFFGEGSRLTVL.

The rearrangement links TRBV6-2 or TRBV6-3 to TRBJ2-2, with 12 bases matching TRBD2. The CDR3 runs to 15 residues. Trimming cost V 6 bases and J 5 bases; bases outside gene matches: 4. Looked up from germline, CDR1 is MNHEY and CDR2 is SVGEGT. CDR3 coding DNA: TGTGCCAGCAGACCTACTAGCGGGAGGACCGGGGAGCTGTTTTTT. Translation gives CASRPTSGRTGELFF.

The J gene is TRBJ1-2, the V gene TRBV6-1; possibly TRBD1 for D (5 bases). CDR1 MNHNS and CDR2 SASEGT come from the germline V gene. The CDR3 is 14 residues long. V lost 2 bases and J 7 bases, leaving 14 bases between the germline ends. The DNA of the CDR3 is TGTGCCAGCAGTGAAATCTGGGGGATACTTGGCTACACCTTC. It translates to CASSEIWGILGYTF.

The chain couples TRBV19 to TRBJ1-2; 8 bases are a match to TRBD1. The J segment lost 2 bases and the V segment lost 6 bases, leaving 2 bases of the junction unmatched. The CDR3 consists of 13 residues. The germline gives CDR1 LNHDA, CDR2 SQIVND (reference sequence). The DNA of the CDR3 is TGTGCCAGTAGGCCAGGGGGCAACTATGGCTACACCTTC. Residues: CASRPGGNYGYTF. The complete variable domain, with remaining parts taken from reference TRBV19 and TRBJ1-2, reads DGGITQSPKYLFRKEGQNVTLSCEQNLNHDAMYWYRQDPGQGLRLIYYSQIVNDFQKGDIAEGYSVSREKKESFPLTVTSAQKNPTAFYLCASRPGGNYGYTFGSGTRLTVV.

The V and J genes are TRBV5-1 and TRBJ2-1; TRBD1 agrees at 8 bases. The CDR3 sequence is 15 residues long. In germline, CDR1 is SGHRS, CDR2 YFSETQ. Trimming at V came to 4 bases and at J to 4 bases, leaving 7 bases not matched to a gene. The CDR3 nucleotides read TGCGCCAGCAGCAGCCGGGACAGGAGTTACAATGAGCAGTTCTTC. Protein: CASSSRDRSYNEQFF.

This clone was observed a few times. The chain employs TRBV5-1 and TRBJ1-4, with 9 bases matching TRBD1. Germline trimming cut 4 bases from V and 7 bases from J; bases unmatched to any gene: 5. Germline V gives CDR1 SGHRS, CDR2 YFSETQ. This CDR3 comprises 14 residues. The CDR3 DNA is TGCGCCAGCAGCCTCGGGACAGGGCGTGAAAAACTGTTTTTT. Protein sequence: CASSLGTGREKLFF.

This clone was picked up a small number of times. The chain is built from TRBV6-1 and TRBJ2-5; maybe TRBD2 (5 bases). The CDR3 has 16 residues. Per the germline V gene, CDR1 is MNHNS and CDR2 is SASEGT. V lost 2 bases, J lost 5 bases, and 18 bases lay in between. For the CDR3, the DNA is TGTGCCAGCAGTGAACGGATCGGGAATTTCGGGGAGACCCAGTACTTC. Protein sequence: CASSERIGNFGETQYF.

The chain uses TRBV4-3 and TRBJ2-7; D may be TRBD1 (6 bases). V was shortened by 4 bases and J by 4 bases, with 14 bases between the two germline ends. The germline CDR1 and CDR2 sequences are LGHNA and YSLEER. The CDR3 is made up of 14 amino acids. For the CDR3, the DNA is TGCGCCAGCAGCCGGCATAGAGGGGGTTACGAGCAGTACTTC. Translating it yields CASSRHRGGYEQYF.